Included here is one TCR beta chain sequence, with context. Its antigen remains unidentified. The record has no base qualities; no much larger clone is one base away. This entry belongs to a study of OX40 agonist ivuxolimab in advanced cancers. Regarding the complete study: The costimulatory receptor OX40 (CD134) was targeted by ivuxolimab, a fully human IgG2 agonistic monoclonal antibody. Of the 50 to 55 dose-escalation patients, hepatocellular carcinoma was present in approximately 20, melanoma in roughly 15, renal cell carcinoma in 9 and head and neck cancer in 9. In the dose-escalation cohort, around four fifths of patients were male, and the mean age was around 60 years, with a range of roughly 23 to 85. The point of sequencing TCRbeta in the periphery was to test whether ivuxolimab changed TCR sequence diversity and drove clonal T-cell expansion. Prior anti-PD-1, anti-PD-L1 or anti-CTLA-4 therapy was permitted, and about two fifths of dose-escalation patients had received checkpoint inhibitors. Intravenous ivuxolimab was administered to patients every 2 weeks at six dose levels: 0.01, 0.1, 0.3, 1.5, 3 and 10 mg/kg. Three dose-escalation patients achieved partial responses, one with hepatocellular carcinoma and two with cutaneous melanoma. The paper covers the monotherapy dose-escalation part of the phase I ivuxolimab trial, which included N ≈ 52 patients.

Patients with autoimmune disease history or receiving systemic immunosuppression were excluded from the trial. Peripheral blood for TCR sequencing was collected from all dose cohorts at baseline, on cycle 4 day 1, and on cycle 7 day 1. The samples were taken from a phase I, first-in-human, multicenter, open-label dose-escalation trial of ivuxolimab. Adults with locally advanced or metastatic melanoma, renal cell carcinoma, hepatocellular carcinoma or head and neck squamous cell carcinoma were enrolled in the trial. CD4+ and CD8+ T cells were sorted separately from peripheral blood before TCR sequencing. To sequence the TCRbeta CDR3 region, genomic DNA was isolated from the sorted cells. The immunoSEQ Assay was used to sequence the TCRbeta CDR3 regions. As stored in TCRdb, this immuneACCESS dataset retains in-frame rearrangements with V and J assigned. A fraction of the clones does not appear; measured against another copy, unresolved V genes explain less than half of the discrepancy, and the remainder lacks a known reason. The sample table contains more than 25,000 clones; only one count was recorded for about four fifths of them. The top ten hold 10% to 15% of the sample.

Overall study results and their limits: The antigen specificity of the clonally expanded peripheral T cells was not determined. On average, CD8+ T cells showed more expanded clones than CD4+ T cells after ivuxolimab. Low levels of normalized T-cell clonal expansion were also seen in some nonresponding patients. In partial responders in the 0.1-3.0 mg/kg groups, normalized peripheral clonal expansion was found to be among the lowest, especially among CD8+ T cells. At doses of 0.1 to 3.0 mg/kg, clonal expansion of both CD4+ and CD8+ T cells in blood was seen between baseline and week 6.

Here the sequenced sample was CD4+ or CD8+ T cells sorted from blood, taken in a trial of the OX40 agonist ivuxolimab. The clonotype comes from an adult with an advanced solid tumor such as melanoma, head and neck, liver or kidney cancer.

The sequenced DNA: TGTGCCAGCAGTTTCCACGGGACAGGGGCCTACGAGCAGTACTTC. It is translated as CASSFHGTGAYEQYF. The chain joins TRBV27 to TRBJ2-7; a stretch of 10 junction bases matches TRBD1. The germline V gene (reference sequence) specifies MNHEY as CDR1 and SMNVEV as CDR2. After removal of 3 bases from V and 2 bases from J, the junction retains 4 bases not matched to a gene. The CDR3 sequence holds 15 residues, the cysteine and phenylalanine included. Only the CDR3 part of the read is kept: 45 bases, read in frame from the first base.